This TCR beta chain was retrieved from a study of shared clonotypes between healthy human individuals. The study's findings and limits: Donors were few, which limited the genetic and exposure-history diversity represented.

An even split of each subset's genomic DNA across several immunoSEQ plates was performed. Authors' analysis steps: ImmunoSEQ only sent back junction sequences with no quality scores, so filtering was done differently. Generated by immunoSEQ multiplex PCR, the TCRdb table keeps only in-frame clones and is missing some. That table supplies the V and J calls and clone size; D and trimming were determined from the DNA. Of about 490,000 clones listed, around 80% were seen once; the top ten hold about 11%. Remarks on this clone: The antigen is undetermined. It differs at one base from a far larger clone, so likely a read error. Other DNA sequences from this sample encode an identical CDR3 as well.

With V trimmed by 6 bases and J by 8 bases, 7 bases remained unmatched. The CDR3 loop spans 13 amino acids. Per the germline V gene, CDR1 is MDHEN and CDR2 is SYDVKM. This clonotype was sampled from a woman aged 35 to 49 in good health. Some clones in this sample may be carry-over from other donors' samples. The sequenced material came from PBMCs. V and J are TRBV28 and TRBJ1-2, with TRBD1 identical over 9 bases. DNA for the CDR3: TGTGCCAGCAGCCCCACAGGGGGCTACGGCTACACCTTC. Translated: CASSPTGGYGYTF.